Shown below are 32 T cell receptor beta chains from a single sample sequenced in a study of T cells expressing NK-cell markers. Reprocessing the 5' RACE reads, TCRdb reports a single entry for every CDR3 protein and omits DNA. The sample data list 350,000 to 400,000 distinct CDR3 sequences. Sequencing was carried out using blood T cells: a sorted CD56 or NKG2C T cell subset, CD4+ or CD8+ T cells, or bulk PBMC T cells (not recorded which). The receptors originated from a woman between 45 and 60 years old in good health.

The chain has TRBV11-3 and TRBJ2-5; absent DNA, TCRdb's TRBD2 call cannot be checked. CDR3 size: 15 residues. CDR1 is SGHNT, CDR2 YENEEA, per germline. The CDR3 region is CASSFWPSPQETQYF.

This CDR3 is CASSLPGTGVYNEQFF. The chain links TRBV9 to TRBJ2-1; as DNA is missing, the TRBD1 call by TCRdb cannot be tested. CDR1 and CDR2 from the germline V gene are SGDLS and YYNGEE. This CDR3 has 16 amino acids.

This chain joins TRBV25-1 and TRBJ2-5; the D call from TCRdb, TRBD1, cannot be confirmed without DNA. The germline CDR1 and CDR2 sequences are MGHDK and SYGVNS. This CDR3 is 15 amino acids long. This chain's CDR3 is CASSDPLQGAKTQYF.

The chain recombines TRBV4-1 with TRBJ2-1; the D call of TRBD1 rests on TCRdb alone, since no DNA is present to check it. CDR1 is MGHRA and CDR2 is YSYEKL in the germline V gene. This CDR3 has 14 amino acids. The chain's CDR3 is CASSQTGSHDEQFF.

V usage is TRBV12-3 or TRBV12-4 and J usage is TRBJ1-1. This CDR3 contains 13 residues. This CDR3 is CASSFKRSTEAFF.

The genes are TRBV20-1 and TRBJ1-1; absent DNA, TCRdb's TRBD1 call cannot be checked. In germline, CDR1 is DFQATT, CDR2 SNEGSKA (reference sequence). CDR3 size: 11 residues. The CDR3 sequence: CSVGQGAEAFF.

This sequence joins TRBV29-1 and TRBJ1-3. Per the germline V gene, CDR1 is SQVTM and CDR2 is ANQGSEA. The CDR3 contains 13 residues. Here the CDR3 reads CSVAQDSGNTIYF.

The chain recombines TRBV18 with TRBJ2-7; TCRdb's D gene call, TRBD1, goes unchecked for lack of DNA. CDR3 size: 13 residues. Looked up from germline, CDR1 is KGHSH and CDR2 is LQKENI. The CDR3 region is CASSPGGSYEQYF.

V usage is TRBV9 and J usage is TRBJ2-7; TCRdb's D call of TRBD2 is untestable without DNA. Germline V gene data show CDR1 as SGDLS and CDR2 as YYNGEE. This CDR3 region has 14 residues. The CDR3 here is CASSPTGGPYEQYF.

CDR3 sequence: CASTRAGQETQYF. This chain connects TRBV28 to TRBJ2-5; the TCRdb call, TRBD1, lacks DNA for checking. CDR1 and CDR2 from the germline V gene are MDHEN and SYDVKM. The CDR3 sequence is 13 residues long.

V gene TRBV10-3 combines with J gene TRBJ2-1; the D call from TCRdb, TRBD1, cannot be confirmed without DNA. CDR1 ENHRY and CDR2 SYGVKD come from the germline V gene. CDR3 size: 16 residues. This chain's CDR3 is CAISGRRDNSYNEQFF.

CDR3 protein: CASSFGTGGHTGELFF. The chain employs TRBV7-7 and TRBJ2-2; TCRdb reports TRBD2, a call that lacks DNA to check it against. This CDR3 is 16 amino acids long. CDR1 and CDR2 from the germline V gene are SSHAT and FNYEAQ (reference sequence).

The rearrangement joins TRBV9 to TRBJ2-2; without DNA, the TCRdb call of TRBD2 cannot be checked. The germline V gene has CDR1 SGDLS and CDR2 YYNGEE. The CDR3 totals 16 residues. This CDR3 reads CASSVDGGRSTGELFF.

This chain uses TRBV5-1 with TRBJ2-7; TCRdb's assignment of TRBD1 cannot be checked, as there is no DNA. Germline V gene data show CDR1 as SGHRS and CDR2 as YFSETQ. The CDR3 is made up of 16 amino acids. CDR3: CASSLVSGTLTYEQYF.

The chain recombines TRBV5-5 with TRBJ1-1; TCRdb's D call of TRBD1 is untestable without DNA. The CDR3 is 14 amino acids. Germline values: CDR1 SGHKS, CDR2 YYEKEE (reference sequence). CDR3: CASSQGGENTEAFF.

The chain links TRBV25-1 to TRBJ2-3; TCRdb gives TRBD2 as the D gene, but with no DNA this cannot be confirmed. The V gene's germline CDR1 is MGHDK and CDR2 SYGVNS. This CDR3 comprises 18 residues. The CDR3 is CASSDLREGQEATDTQYF.

The chain combines TRBV4-2 with TRBJ2-3. The CDR3 is made up of 15 amino acids. Germline lookup yields CDR1 LGHNA and CDR2 YNFKEQ. The CDR3 loop reads CASRWEAKGTDTQYF.

The chain joins TRBV9 to TRBJ2-4; TCRdb gives TRBD2 as the D gene, but with no DNA this cannot be confirmed. Germline loops: CDR1 SGDLS, CDR2 YYNGEE. The CDR3 is 14 amino acids. The CDR3 protein is CASSVDIRRDIQYF. Full variable domain (missing parts from reference TRBV9 and TRBJ2-4): DSGVTQTPKHLITATGQRVTLRCSPRSGDLSVYWYQQSLDQGLQFLIQYYNGEERAKGNILERFSAQQFPDLHSELNLSSLELGDSALYFCASSVDIRRDIQYFGAGTRLSVL.

CDR3 region: CASSEFRGRDEQYF. The V gene is TRBV25-1, the J gene TRBJ2-7; TCRdb's D call of TRBD1 is untestable without DNA. The CDR3 runs 14 residues. Germline V gives CDR1 MGHDK, CDR2 SYGVNS.

The chain joins TRBV10-3 to TRBJ1-5; absent DNA, TCRdb's TRBD1 call cannot be checked. CDR3 length: 15 amino acids. CDR1 ENHRY and CDR2 SYGVKD come from the germline V gene. The CDR3 loop is CAISESRGSNQPQHF.

This sequence joins TRBV4-1 and TRBJ2-2; TCRdb lists TRBD2, though no DNA is available to test this call. This CDR3 has 18 amino acids. Germline CDR1 is MGHRA and CDR2 is YSYEKL. The CDR3: CASSFTGTSGSGAGELFF.

The V call is TRBV7-9, the J call TRBJ2-1; checking the TCRdb D call of TRBD2 is not possible without DNA. The CDR3 has 15 amino acids. Germline V gene sequence: CDR1 SEHNR, CDR2 FQNEAQ (reference sequence). The CDR3 is CASSSLGLLPWEQFF.

The chain carries TRBV24-1 and TRBJ2-7. CDR3 length: 13 amino acids. Germline V gene lookup returns CDR1 KGHDR and CDR2 SFDVKD. Here the CDR3 reads CATSDAIGVEQYF.

The gene calls are TRBV19 and TRBJ2-3; TCRdb calls TRBD2, which cannot be checked without DNA. This CDR3 has 14 residues. The germline gives CDR1 LNHDA, CDR2 SQIVND (reference sequence). The CDR3 loop is CASAMAGSTDTQYF.

V gene TRBV12-3 or TRBV12-4 combines with J gene TRBJ2-5. The CDR3 is made up of 13 amino acids. CDR3 protein: CASSVDRKKTQYF.

V usage is TRBV11-3 and J usage is TRBJ2-1; as DNA is missing, the TRBD2 call by TCRdb cannot be tested. Germline-derived CDR1 and CDR2 are SGHNT and YENEEA. The CDR3 totals 15 residues. CDR3: CASSPRSGSGNEQFF.

The rearrangement joins TRBV3-1 to TRBJ2-5; TCRdb names TRBD2, which stays unverified in the absence of DNA. The CDR3 loop spans 18 amino acids. The germline CDR1 and CDR2 sequences are LGHDT and YNNKEL (reference sequence). The CDR3 reads CASSPLGTSGRRRETQYF.

Here the CDR3 reads CASSLFYGQGAAGNTIYF. The rearrangement uses TRBV28 and TRBJ1-3; TCRdb indicates TRBD1, and absent DNA this call remains unverified. Per the germline V gene, CDR1 is MDHEN and CDR2 is SYDVKM. This CDR3 has 18 residues.

The CDR3: CASSLVGAGRTPYNEQFF. V and J are TRBV5-1 and TRBJ2-1; TCRdb's D call, TRBD1, is unchecked because there is no DNA. From germline, CDR1 is SGHRS and CDR2 YFSETQ. The CDR3 extends over 18 amino acids.

The chain uses TRBV20-1 and TRBJ2-1; TCRdb calls TRBD2, which cannot be checked without DNA. Germline CDR1 is DFQATT and CDR2 is SNEGSKA (reference sequence). The CDR3 spans 12 residues. CDR3 sequence: CSAREREREQFF.

This sequence joins TRBV4-1 and TRBJ2-1; TCRdb outputs TRBD1, but without DNA this stays unchecked. Germline CDR1 reads MGHRA; CDR2 reads YSYEKL. The CDR3 contains 16 residues. The CDR3 sequence: CASSQLPFGTENEQFF.

The V and J genes are TRBV12-3 or TRBV12-4 and TRBJ2-3. The CDR3 runs 16 residues. CDR3 loop: CASSKRETPGTDTQYF.